One sample yielded the 26 T cell receptor beta chains listed below, sequenced in a study of blood T cell repertoires in COVID-19. This table comes from immunoSEQ multiplex PCR, and its TCRdb copy is limited to in-frame clones, with some not included. The sample includes tens of thousands of clones, 75% to 90% of them seen just once. Input material: peripheral blood. The receptor set was obtained from a human donor in a cohort sampled during active COVID-19.

CDR3 nucleotide sequence: TGTGCCAGCTCCCCAAACCGGGATTCACCCCTCCACTTT. This gives the protein CASSPNRDSPLHF. V usage is TRBV18 and J usage is TRBJ1-6; D ambiguous. The CDR3 has 13 residues. Germline assignment: CDR1 KGHSH and CDR2 LQKENI. Deletions cut 6 bases from V and 8 bases from J, with 11 bases between. The full variable domain, its missing parts supplied by reference TRBV18 and TRBJ1-6, is NAGVMQNPRHLVRRRGQEARLRCSPMKGHSHVYWYRQLPEEGLKFMVYLQKENIIDESGMPKERFSAEFPKEGPSILRIQQVVRGDSAAYFCASSPNRDSPLHFGNGTRLTVT.

The rearrangement joins TRBV5-1 to TRBJ1-2, with TRBD1 matching 9 bases. This CDR3 is 14 amino acids long. With 4 bases clipped from V and 6 bases from J, the junction kept 7 bases outside the gene matches. Germline assignment: CDR1 SGHRS and CDR2 YFSETQ. DNA for the CDR3: TGCGCCAGCAGCCCCGGGACAGGGAGTAATGGCTACACCTTC. Its protein is CASSPGTGSNGYTF.

The chain joins TRBV7-9 to TRBJ2-5; weak D call: TRBD2 (6 bases). The CDR3 has 13 residues. From germline, CDR1 is SEHNR and CDR2 FQNEAQ (reference sequence). V was cut by 8 bases and J by 5 bases, with 15 bases left in between. CDR3: CASQGLSEETQYF. The DNA of the CDR3 is TGTGCCAGCCAGGGACTTTCAGAGGAGACCCAGTACTTC.

The J gene is TRBJ2-5, the V gene TRBV2; D unresolved. CDR1 and CDR2 from the germline V gene are SNHLY and FYNNEI. The V end was cut by 11 bases, the J end by 0 bases, with 10 bases between. The CDR3 is 12 residues long. CDR3 region: CAGTVNQETQYF. The CDR3 region has the DNA TGTGCCGGTACAGTAAACCAAGAGACCCAGTACTTC. Full variable domain (outside the CDR3, taken from reference TRBV2 and TRBJ2-5): EPEVTQTPSHQVTQMGQEVILRCVPISNHLYFYWYRQILGQKVEFLVSFYNNEISEKSEIFDDQFSVERPDGSNFTLKIRSTKLEDSAMYFCAGTVNQETQYFGPGTRLLVL.

The rearrangement links TRBV29-1 to TRBJ2-1; maybe TRBD1 (6 bases). CDR1 is SQVTM, CDR2 ANQGSEA, per germline. The CDR3 contains 14 residues. The V and J ends lost 7 bases and 0 bases respectively, with 13 bases between them. The DNA for the CDR3 is TGCAGCGGCAGGGGCACCAGCTCCTACAATGAGCAGTTCTTC. It is translated as CSGRGTSSYNEQFF.

The chain has TRBV19 and TRBJ1-2, with TRBD1 matching 9 bases. V lost 4 bases to trimming and J lost 8 bases; unmatched junction nucleotides: 5. The CDR3 has 13 amino acids. Germline V gene data show CDR1 as LNHDA and CDR2 as SQIVND (reference sequence). The CDR3, as DNA: TGTGCCAGTAGTAAGGGACAGGGTGGAGGCTACACCTTC. This codes for CASSKGQGGGYTF.

This clone was observed a few times. The chain carries TRBV9 and TRBJ1-1; D unclear. The V and J ends lost 4 bases and 2 bases respectively, with 9 bases between them. In germline, CDR1 is SGDLS, CDR2 YYNGEE. The CDR3 is 13 amino acids. CDR3 protein: CASSPDINTEAFF. Here the CDR3 DNA reads TGTGCCAGCAGCCCTGACATTAACACTGAAGCTTTCTTT.

The sample holds a few counts of this clone. The chain has TRBV10-3 and TRBJ2-7, with TRBD1 matching over 8 bases. Unmatched junction bases numbered 7, after V lost 8 bases and J lost 4 bases. The CDR3 length is 13 residues. Germline V gene sequence: CDR1 ENHRY, CDR2 SYGVKD. The CDR3 DNA reads TGTGCCATCGCGGGACAGGACCCGTACGAGCAGTACTTC. Translation gives CAIAGQDPYEQYF.

J is TRBJ2-7 and V is TRBV5-1; 8 bases agree with TRBD1. The CDR3 is 13 amino acids. Trimming removed 6 bases from V and 3 bases from J; junction bases left unmatched: 5. CDR1 is SGHRS and CDR2 is YFSETQ in the germline V gene. This CDR3 reads CASKRGQGYEQYF. CDR3 bases: TGCGCCAGCAAGCGAGGACAGGGCTACGAGCAGTACTTC.

This clone has more than one count but fewer than ten. The rearrangement links TRBV5-4 to TRBJ1-1; TRBD1 is a possible D gene (5 bases). V was trimmed by 2 bases and J by 4 bases, leaving 15 bases between them. Germline loops: CDR1 SGHNT, CDR2 YYREEE (reference sequence). This CDR3 contains 15 residues. CDR3 loop: CASSFGAGGGTEAFF. The CDR3 DNA reads as TGTGCCAGCAGCTTTGGGGCGGGGGGAGGCACTGAAGCTTTCTTT.

The V gene is TRBV6-5, the J gene TRBJ2-2; 8 positions agree with TRBD1. With 2 bases clipped from V and 1 base from J, the junction kept 3 bases outside the gene matches. The CDR3 spans 16 residues. Germline CDR1 reads MNHEY; CDR2 reads SVGAGI. The CDR3 is CASSYPGTGNTGELFF. In nucleotides, the CDR3 is TGTGCCAGCAGTTACCCCGGGACAGGGAACACCGGGGAGCTGTTTTTT.

V is TRBV3-1 (or the pseudogene TRBV3-2) and J is TRBJ1-2; D might be TRBD1 (6 bases). Germline CDR1 LGHDT, CDR2 YNNKEL (reference sequence). The V and J ends lost 4 bases and 6 bases respectively, with 18 bases between them. This CDR3 spans 15 amino acids. The DNA for the CDR3 is TGTGCCAGCAGCCGTTCTACCGGGACAAGGCATGGCTACACCTTC. Protein product: CASSRSTGTRHGYTF.

The rearrangement uses TRBV24-1 and TRBJ1-4; TRBD1 might be the D (5 bases). Germline CDR1 reads KGHDR; CDR2 reads SFDVKD. The CDR3 has 14 residues. V lost 4 bases, J lost 10 bases, and 15 bases lay in between. This CDR3 is CATSDMKVGGKLFF. Here the CDR3 DNA reads TGTGCCACCAGTGACATGAAGGTGGGGGGAAAACTGTTTTTT.

The V gene is TRBV5-4, the J gene TRBJ2-3; 7 nucleotides line up with TRBD2. The CDR3 is 14 amino acids. Trimming removed 6 bases from V and 4 bases from J; junction bases left unmatched: 8. The germline V gene encodes CDR1 SGHNT and CDR2 YYREEE (reference sequence). The CDR3 DNA sequence: TGTGCCAGCATGTTAGAGACTAGCCCAGATACGCAGTATTTT. Amino acid sequence: CASMLETSPDTQYF.

Turning to this clone: At one end the junction does not follow the germline gene, possibly because of a read error. The chain links TRBV2 to TRBJ2-7, with TRBD1 matching over 12 bases. This CDR3 region has 14 residues. Germline assignment: CDR1 SNHLY and CDR2 FYNNEI. CDR3 amino acids: CASKTGTGGFLPHF. CDR3 nucleotide sequence: TGTGCCAGCAAGACCGGGACAGGGGGCTTCCTCCCGCACTTC.

The chain recombines TRBV6-5 with TRBJ1-5; D gene unclear. The V end was cut by 8 bases, the J end by 0 bases, with 8 bases between. The CDR3 totals 13 residues. The germline V gene encodes CDR1 MNHEY and CDR2 SVGAGI. The CDR3 sequence: CASGGNSNQPQHF. CDR3 nucleotide sequence: TGTGCCAGCGGAGGCAATAGCAATCAGCCCCAGCATTTT.

The V call is TRBV2, the J call TRBJ2-7; D not certain. The V and J ends lost 6 bases and 5 bases respectively, with 14 bases between them. The germline gives CDR1 SNHLY, CDR2 FYNNEI. The CDR3 runs 13 residues. CDR3 region: CASRPFGSHEQYF. The CDR3 DNA is TGTGCCAGCAGGCCCTTCGGGTCCCACGAGCAGTACTTC.

The rearrangement uses TRBV20-1 and TRBJ2-2; D call uncertain. The CDR3 consists of 14 residues. V lost 3 bases to trimming and J lost 0 bases, with 8 bases between them. Germline V gene sequence: CDR1 DFQATT, CDR2 SNEGSKA (reference sequence). CDR3 residues: CSASSTTNTGELFF. CDR3 sequence (DNA): TGCAGTGCTAGTAGCACGACGAACACCGGGGAGCTGTTTTTT.

The V gene is TRBV7-2, the J gene TRBJ2-5, with a weak D call TRBD1 (7 bases). Germline CDR1 SGHTA, CDR2 FQGNSA. The V end lost 5 bases, the J end lost 2 bases, and 21 bases lay between the germline ends. This CDR3 has 17 residues. CDR3 bases: TGTGCCAGCAGCCTCAGGGGCGAGGGGGCGGGGCAAGAGACCCAGTACTTC. This encodes CASSLRGEGAGQETQYF.

The rearrangement joins TRBV24-1 to TRBJ2-3, with 9 bases aligning to TRBD1. The CDR3 extends over 16 amino acids. The germline V gene has CDR1 KGHDR and CDR2 SFDVKD. Germline trimming cut 3 bases from V and 3 bases from J; bases unmatched to any gene: 6. The CDR3 reads CATSDPGQGETDTQYF. In DNA form, the CDR3 reads TGTGCCACCAGTGATCCGGGACAGGGTGAAACAGATACGCAGTATTTT.

V usage is TRBV19 and J usage is TRBJ1-1, with D possibly matching TRBD1 (6 bases). Germline V gene data show CDR1 as LNHDA and CDR2 as SQIVND (reference sequence). This CDR3 has 15 residues. Trimming left V 3 bases short and J 1 base short, with 12 bases between. The CDR3 DNA sequence: TGTGCCAGTAGTATCGCCGGGGGGGCGAACACTGAAGCTTTCTTT. It codes for CASSIAGGANTEAFF.

The chain couples TRBV18 to TRBJ1-3; 12 nucleotides align to TRBD1. Germline CDR1 reads KGHSH; CDR2 reads LQKENI. The CDR3 totals 15 residues. V trimming: 6 bases; J trimming: 3 bases; junction bases outside the gene matches: 3. The CDR3 region has the DNA TGTGCCAGCTCCGGGACAGGGGGCTATGGAAACACCATATATTTT. Translation: CASSGTGGYGNTIYF.

This clone was recorded only once. V is TRBV6-6 and J is TRBJ1-1, with 7 bases aligning to TRBD1. The germline V gene has CDR1 MNHNY and CDR2 SVGAGI (reference sequence). The junction had 5 bases not matched to a gene; V was cut back by 0 bases and J by 1 base. The CDR3 has 16 amino acids. The CDR3 DNA sequence: TGTGCCAGCAGTTACTCACCCCAGGGGGGGAACACTGAAGCTTTCTTT. Encoded protein: CASSYSPQGGNTEAFF.

The chain has TRBV30 and TRBJ2-7; maybe TRBD2 (5 bases). Germline V gives CDR1 GTSNPN, CDR2 SVGIG (reference sequence). Trimming left V 5 bases short and J 3 bases short, with 20 bases between. This CDR3 is 15 amino acids long. The CDR3 reads CAWDPFEGGIYEQYF. The CDR3 DNA reads TGTGCCTGGGACCCCTTTGAGGGTGGAATCTACGAGCAGTACTTC.

The chain recombines TRBV19 with TRBJ1-2, with 7 bases identical to TRBD1. The length of the CDR3 is 14 residues. CDR1 is LNHDA, CDR2 SQIVND, per germline (reference sequence). The ends lost 2 bases at V and 8 bases at J; junction bases unmatched: 8. The CDR3 reads CASSIRQGRDGYTF. CDR3 bases: TGTGCCAGTAGTATAAGACAGGGACGAGACGGCTACACCTTC. Full variable domain (outside the CDR3, taken from reference TRBV19 and TRBJ1-2): DGGITQSPKYLFRKEGQNVTLSCEQNLNHDAMYWYRQDPGQGLRLIYYSQIVNDFQKGDIAEGYSVSREKKESFPLTVTSAQKNPTAFYLCASSIRQGRDGYTFGSGTRLTVV.

The chain joins TRBV3-1 (or the pseudogene TRBV3-2) to TRBJ2-2; the match to TRBD2 covers 8 bases. Germline CDR1 reads LGHDT; CDR2 reads YNNKEL (reference sequence). The CDR3 is 15 residues long. Trimming cost V 5 bases and J 3 bases; bases outside gene matches: 5. The CDR3 spells CASSYSGKYTGELFF. CDR3 nucleotides: TGTGCCAGCAGCTATAGCGGGAAGTACACCGGGGAGCTGTTTTTT.